Following are 25 T cell receptor beta chains from one sample sequenced in a study of blood T cell dynamics during melanoma immunotherapy. As for time point: pre-treatment baseline. Here immunoSEQ multiplex PCR was the method, and the copy in TCRdb shows in-frame clones only, minus some. The sample includes several thousand clones, over 60% of them seen just once. The starting material was blood, obtained from a patient treated with checkpoint blockade. The receptors were gathered from a human donor with melanoma.

The chain couples TRBV10-2 to TRBJ1-6; perhaps TRBD1 as D (5 bases). The germline CDR1 and CDR2 sequences are WSHSY and SAAADI. The CDR3 runs to 15 residues. Trimming removed 6 bases at V and 8 bases at J, with 17 bases between. CDR3 bases: TGCGCCAGCAGCCCTTTGGGGGGTGGGGATTCACCCCTCCACTTT. As protein: CASSPLGGGDSPLHF.

CDR3 in amino acids: CASSEPGQGIYEQYF. The CDR3 nucleotides are TGTGCCAGCAGTGAACCGGGACAGGGCATTTACGAGCAGTACTTC. This chain links TRBV6-1 with TRBJ2-7; 9 positions agree with TRBD1. CDR1 MNHNS and CDR2 SASEGT come from the germline V gene. Unmatched junction bases numbered 6, after V lost 2 bases and J lost 4 bases. The CDR3 length is 15 residues.

V is TRBV7-6 and J is TRBJ2-6; TRBD2 aligns across 9 bases. CDR1 is SGHVS, CDR2 FNYEAQ, per germline. V lost 1 base and J lost 0; bases outside the gene matches: 13. CDR3 size: 21 residues. CDR3 bases: TGTGCCAGCAGCTTAGGCCCGGCGGGGGGGCAACAGACCTCTGGGGCCAACGTCCTGACTTTC. It specifies CASSLGPAGGQQTSGANVLTF.

The chain links TRBV6-6 to TRBJ1-2; 7 bases are shared with TRBD1. The CDR3 runs 16 residues. V shed 0 bases and J 1 base; nucleotides not matched to a gene: 5. Per the germline V gene, CDR1 is MNHNY and CDR2 is SVGAGI (reference sequence). Here the CDR3 DNA reads TGTGCCAGCAGTTACTCGAGAACAGGGGATAACTATGGCTACACCTTC. As protein: CASSYSRTGDNYGYTF.

The rearrangement uses TRBV7-8 and TRBJ1-1; no firm D call. The CDR3 is 14 amino acids. Trimming removed 1 base at V and 1 base at J, with 7 bases between. CDR1 is SGHVS, CDR2 FQNEAQ, per germline. CDR3 DNA: TGTGCCAGCAGCTTAGATGCGGCGAACACTGAAGCTTTCTTT. Residues: CASSLDAANTEAFF. Supplemented by reference TRBV7-8 and TRBJ1-1, the full variable domain reads GAGVSQSPRYKVAKRGQDVALRCDPISGHVSLFWYQQALGQGPEFLTYFQNEAQLDKSGLPSDRFFAERPEGSVSTLKIQRTQQEDSAVYLCASSLDAANTEAFFGQGTRLTVV.

CDR3 protein: CASSLHNLDWNEQFF. CDR3 sequence (DNA): TGTGCCAGCAGCTTACATAACCTAGACTGGAATGAGCAGTTCTTC. The chain couples TRBV5-6 to TRBJ2-1; D gene unclear. CDR3 length: 15 residues. With 2 bases removed from V and 7 bases from J, the gap between germline ends came to 16 bases. The germline gives CDR1 SGHDT, CDR2 YYEEEE.

A few counts support this clone. The genes are TRBV19 and TRBJ1-5; 10 bases map to TRBD1. The V and J ends lost 4 bases and 5 bases, in that order; junction bases with no gene match: 2. CDR3 length: 14 residues. CDR1 LNHDA and CDR2 SQIVND come from the germline V gene (reference sequence). CDR3 bases: TGTGCCAGTAGTAAGGGGACAGGGGATCAGCCCCAGCATTTT. Translating gives CASSKGTGDQPQHF.

The rearrangement links TRBV9 to TRBJ1-2; the D is unclear. CDR1 and CDR2 from the germline V gene are SGDLS and YYNGEE. The CDR3 consists of 13 residues. Trimming pared 6 bases from V and 0 bases from J, leaving 9 bases between. The CDR3 DNA sequence: TGTGCCAGCAACATAGGGACTAACTATGGCTACACCTTC. The encoded protein is CASNIGTNYGYTF.

This clone has just a few counts. The genes are TRBV10-1 and TRBJ1-1; possible D gene TRBD1, 6 bases. This CDR3 comprises 14 residues. V lost 3 bases and J lost 0, with 8 bases in between. Germline lookup yields CDR1 WNHNN and CDR2 SYGVQD (reference sequence). This chain's CDR3 is CASSDQGMNTEAFF. In DNA form, the CDR3 reads TGCGCCAGCAGTGATCAGGGGATGAACACTGAAGCTTTCTTT.

The chain combines TRBV4-1 with TRBJ2-1; TRBD2 matches 10 bases. The germline gives CDR1 MGHRA, CDR2 YSYEKL. J was trimmed by 5 bases and V by 4 bases; bases with no gene match: 14. The CDR3 consists of 18 residues. CDR3 nucleotides: TGCGCCAGCAGCCTTTCGCCCCTTAGCGGGGGGTATGACAATGAGCAGTTCTTC. Amino acid sequence: CASSLSPLSGGYDNEQFF.

The rearrangement uses TRBV5-4 and TRBJ1-1; tentative D call: TRBD1 (5 bases). The CDR3 is 13 amino acids. Germline V gene lookup returns CDR1 SGHNT and CDR2 YYREEE (reference sequence). V was cut by 5 bases and J by 3 bases, with 11 bases left in between. The CDR3 reads CASSSGEHTEAFF. The CDR3 DNA reads TGTGCCAGCAGTTCGGGGGAGCACACTGAAGCTTTCTTT.

The chain combines TRBV30 with TRBJ1-2; D is ambiguous. Germline V lookup: CDR1 GTSNPN, CDR2 SVGIG (reference sequence). Trimming pared 2 bases from V and 5 bases from J, leaving 9 bases between. The CDR3 sequence is 12 residues long. DNA for the CDR3: TGTGCCTGGAGTACCGACACGTATGGCTACACCTTC. It encodes CAWSTDTYGYTF. The variable domain in full, completed from reference TRBV30 and TRBJ1-2, reads SQTIHQWPATLVQPVGSPLSLECTVEGTSNPNLYWYRQAAGRGLQLLFYSVGIGQISSEVPQNLSASRPQDRQFILSSKKLLLSDSGFYLCAWSTDTYGYTFGSGTRLTVV.

The V gene is TRBV11-2, the J gene TRBJ2-5, with TRBD2 matching over 8 bases. V gave up 5 bases and J gave up 2 bases; unmatched junction bases: 4. Germline CDR1 is SGHAT and CDR2 is FQNNGV. The CDR3 covers 14 residues. CDR3 in DNA: TGTGCCAGCAGCCGGGCGGGGGGACAAGAGACCCAGTACTTC. Translation: CASSRAGGQETQYF.

This clone was counted only a few times. This chain links TRBV7-6 with TRBJ1-1; TRBD1 aligns across 9 bases. J lost 5 bases, V lost 4 bases, and 5 bases had no gene match. CDR3 length: 14 residues. The germline V gene has CDR1 SGHVS and CDR2 FNYEAQ. CDR3 sequence (DNA): TGTGCCAGCAGCTCGGGACAGGGCCCTACTGAAGCTTTCTTT. Its protein product is CASSSGQGPTEAFF.

The chain's CDR3 is CASSISDIPTGELFF. CDR3 nucleotide sequence: TGTGCCAGTAGTATTTCGGACATACCCACCGGGGAGCTGTTTTTT. The chain recombines TRBV19 with TRBJ2-2, with D possibly TRBD1 on 5 matching bases. This CDR3 is built from 15 residues. Germline loops: CDR1 LNHDA, CDR2 SQIVND (reference sequence). The V end lost 3 bases, the J end lost 4 bases, and 12 bases lay between the germline ends. Based on the CDR3 plus reference TRBV19 and TRBJ2-2, the full variable domain is DGGITQSPKYLFRKEGQNVTLSCEQNLNHDAMYWYRQDPGQGLRLIYYSQIVNDFQKGDIAEGYSVSREKKESFPLTVTSAQKNPTAFYLCASSISDIPTGELFFGEGSRLTVL.

The rearrangement uses TRBV6-1 and TRBJ2-6; D is unresolved. The V and J ends lost 6 bases and 0 bases respectively, with 9 bases between them. The V gene's germline CDR1 is MNHNS and CDR2 SASEGT. There are 15 residues in the CDR3. The CDR3 is CASRFQDSGANVLTF. The CDR3 DNA follows: TGTGCCAGCAGATTTCAGGACTCTGGGGCCAACGTCCTGACTTTC.

The rearrangement joins TRBV6-5 to TRBJ1-2; 11 bases align to TRBD1. CDR1 is MNHEY and CDR2 is SVGAGI in the germline V gene. The CDR3 is 12 amino acids. Losses at the gene ends were 6 bases for V and 8 bases for J; bases not matched to a gene: 2. The CDR3 sequence is CASSGQGAGYTF. CDR3 bases: TGTGCCAGCAGCGGACAGGGGGCAGGCTACACCTTC.

The rearrangement uses TRBV6-1 and TRBJ2-7, with D possibly being TRBD1 (6 bases). Looked up from germline, CDR1 is MNHNS and CDR2 is SASEGT. The ends were cut back, 7 bases at V and 1 base at J, with 14 bases in the middle. CDR3 length: 14 residues. DNA for the CDR3: TGTGCCAGCACCGAGTCACAGGGTTCCTACGAGCAGTACTTC. Protein: CASTESQGSYEQYF.

V usage is TRBV6-1 and J usage is TRBJ1-6, with D maybe TRBD1 (5 bases). Germline V lookup: CDR1 MNHNS, CDR2 SASEGT. Trimming cost V 7 bases and J 1 base, with 11 bases left between them. This CDR3 has 15 residues. The CDR3 bases are TGTGCCAGCACTGCAGGGAGGTCCTATAATTCACCCCTCCACTTT. It codes for CASTAGRSYNSPLHF.

This chain uses TRBV5-1 with TRBJ2-5, with 7 bases identical to TRBD1. The length of the CDR3 is 14 residues. V lost 2 bases to trimming and J lost 3 bases; unmatched junction nucleotides: 4. Germline V gene sequence: CDR1 SGHRS, CDR2 YFSETQ. CDR3 sequence: CASSFPGTEETQYF. In nucleotides, the CDR3 is TGCGCCAGCAGCTTTCCCGGGACAGAAGAGACCCAGTACTTC.

The chain carries TRBV19 and TRBJ1-2, with D hard to call. Germline V gene sequence: CDR1 LNHDA, CDR2 SQIVND (reference sequence). This CDR3 spans 16 amino acids. Trimming stripped 2 bases from V and 4 bases from J, with 17 bases between. The CDR3: CASSIPGLGSSYGYTF. The CDR3, as DNA: TGTGCCAGTAGTATACCGGGCCTTGGGAGCAGCTATGGCTACACCTTC.

The chain joins TRBV30 to TRBJ2-2, with a weak D call TRBD2 (6 bases). Germline V gene data show CDR1 as GTSNPN and CDR2 as SVGIG (reference sequence). This CDR3 has 15 residues. The V and J ends lost 3 bases and 1 base respectively, with 12 bases between them. The DNA of the CDR3 is TGTGCCTGGAGACGGCGGGACCTGAACACCGGGGAGCTGTTTTTT. This encodes CAWRRRDLNTGELFF.

The chain recombines TRBV29-1 with TRBJ2-2, with 9 bases that match TRBD1. The CDR3 totals 16 residues. CDR1 and CDR2 from the germline V gene are SQVTM and ANQGSEA. With V trimmed by 3 bases and J by 5 bases, 10 bases remained unmatched. CDR3 in amino acids: CSVDGGTGTGTGELFF. CDR3 DNA: TGCAGCGTTGACGGGGGGACAGGGACGGGGACCGGGGAGCTGTTTTTT.

This chain joins TRBV11-2 and TRBJ2-7, with TRBD2 identical over 14 bases. The CDR3 length is 14 residues. The V segment lost 5 bases and the J segment 3 bases; nucleotides outside the gene matches: 0. CDR1 and CDR2 (germline): SGHAT, FQNNGV. CDR3 coding DNA: TGTGCCAGCAGCGGGACTAGCGGGAGCTACGAGCAGTACTTC. Encoded protein: CASSGTSGSYEQYF.

The genes are TRBV2 and TRBJ1-2; D might be TRBD1 (6 bases). CDR1 is SNHLY, CDR2 FYNNEI, per germline. Trimming took off 4 bases at V and 2 bases at J, with 11 bases between the two ends. The CDR3 covers 14 residues. The chain's CDR3 is CASSATDRNYGYTF. CDR3 DNA: TGTGCCAGCAGTGCAACGGACAGAAACTATGGCTACACCTTC.